These 8 T cell receptor beta chains were sequenced from one sample in a study of blood T cell repertoires in COVID-19. Profiling relied on immunoSEQ multiplex PCR, and the TCRdb table lists in-frame clones only, not all of them. Here the sample spans tens of thousands of clones, 77% being singletons. Sequencing was carried out using peripheral blood. The receptors were sampled from a man between 65 and 85 years old with active or convalescent COVID-19.

This clone was seen a single time. V usage is TRBV30 and J usage is TRBJ1-2; 8 bases match TRBD1. Trimming removed 0 bases from V and 8 bases from J; junction bases left unmatched: 32. Germline CDR1 GTSNPN, CDR2 SVGIG (reference sequence). This CDR3 is 22 amino acids long. The CDR3 DNA is TGTGCCTGGAGTGTACGAGTCCAGGGGGCGGACACCCAACACCTACACGTACCCGGCTACACCTTC. Translated, it gives CAWSVRVQGADTQHLHVPGYTF.

V usage is TRBV5-1 and J usage is TRBJ2-7, with 10 bases that match TRBD2. CDR3 length: 16 amino acids. The germline V gene encodes CDR1 SGHRS and CDR2 YFSETQ. Trimming took 2 bases from V and 3 from J; bases not matched to a gene: 8. Here the CDR3 DNA reads TGCGCCAGCAGCTTCGCGGCAGGGACTAGCGACTACGAGCAGTACTTC. As protein: CASSFAAGTSDYEQYF.

The chain has TRBV6-5 and TRBJ1-3; D is undetermined. Germline V gene sequence: CDR1 MNHEY, CDR2 SVGAGI. This CDR3 is 14 amino acids long. The V end lost 7 bases, the J end lost 0 bases, and 10 bases lay between the germline ends. CDR3 sequence (DNA): TGTGCCAGCATTAAGAGGATCTCTGGAAACACCATATATTTT. It translates to CASIKRISGNTIYF.

The genes are TRBV18 and TRBJ1-2, with D possibly being TRBD1 (5 bases). V lost 3 bases, J lost 5 bases, and 19 bases lay in between. The CDR3 is 16 residues long. Germline V gives CDR1 KGHSH, CDR2 LQKENI. The CDR3 sequence: CASSPVGDHHRYGYTF. The CDR3 DNA follows: TGTGCCAGCTCACCGGTAGGGGATCATCATAGGTATGGCTACACCTTC. The full variable domain, rest sourced from reference TRBV18 and TRBJ1-2, is NAGVMQNPRHLVRRRGQEARLRCSPMKGHSHVYWYRQLPEEGLKFMVYLQKENIIDESGMPKERFSAEFPKEGPSILRIQQVVRGDSAAYFCASSPVGDHHRYGYTFGSGTRLTVV.

This clone has only a few counts. This chain connects TRBV2 to TRBJ1-5, with D perhaps matching TRBD1 (6 bases). The CDR3 runs to 15 residues. Germline CDR1 reads SNHLY; CDR2 reads FYNNEI. V was clipped by 0 bases and J by 6 bases, with 12 bases between them. The DNA of the CDR3 is TGTGCCAGCAGTGAAGCGCGGGGGGCAGGTCAGCCCCAGCATTTT. It codes for CASSEARGAGQPQHF.

Note on this clone: The junction and the germline gene differ at one end; a read error may be behind it. J is TRBJ1-2 and V is TRBV24-1; no clear D gene. The CDR3 length is 12 residues. CDR1 and CDR2 from the germline V gene are KGHDR and SFDVKD. CDR3 bases: TGTGCCACCAATGATCCGGGGTATGGCTACACCTTC. Its protein is CATNDPGYGYTF.

The rearrangement links TRBV2 to TRBJ2-2; 8 bases agree with TRBD2. Per germline, CDR1 SNHLY and CDR2 FYNNEI. This CDR3 contains 17 residues. J gave up 6 bases and V 6 bases, and 15 bases lay outside the gene matches. The CDR3 is CASRPSYGSGSSGELFF. In DNA form, the CDR3 reads TGTGCCAGCAGGCCCTCTTATGGAAGCGGGAGCTCCGGGGAGCTGTTTTTT.

This chain joins TRBV12-5 and TRBJ2-3; TRBD2 is a possible D gene (7 bases). V lost 6 bases, J lost 0 bases, and 19 bases lay in between. The germline CDR1 and CDR2 sequences are LGHNT and FRNRAP. This CDR3 has 17 residues. CDR3 in amino acids: CASGQWGGARSTDTQYF. Written as DNA, the CDR3 is TGTGCTAGTGGGCAATGGGGGGGGGCGCGGAGCACAGATACGCAGTATTTT.